The 9 T cell receptor beta chains listed next were all sequenced from one sample in a study of blood T cells in healthy people across ages (dated by TCRdb to between 2014 and 2017). Library preparation employed 5' RACE. A second about 7 to 11 cycle PCR used a sample-barcoded 5' primer and a J-beta primer mix. TCRdb's own reprocessing of the public reads used fastp at Q25 and MiXCR and kept productive beta chains. Entries that share a CDR3 protein sequence are merged under the most common genes and DNA. For this sample there are around 1,800,000 distinct CDR3 sequences; 39% appear just once. 20% to 25% of the sample is held by the ten biggest clonotypes. Material for sequencing was blood. All receptors come from a human donor in good health.

The chain recombines TRBV7-2 with TRBJ1-2, with D possibly TRBD1 on 5 matching bases. CDR3 length equals 17 residues. The germline gives CDR1 SGHTA, CDR2 FQGNSA. Trimming pared 2 bases from V and 5 bases from J, leaving 21 bases between. CDR3 loop: CASSLMGSQGDDYGYTF. The CDR3 region has the DNA TGTGCCAGCAGCTTAATGGGGTCCCAGGGAGATGATTATGGCTACACCTTC.

The CDR3 coding sequence is TGTGCCAGCAGTGAGGTCAGGGGGTACGAGCAGTACTTC. Translation gives CASSEVRGYEQYF. The rearrangement uses TRBV2 and TRBJ2-7; TRBD1 matches 7 bases. The CDR3 is 13 residues long. Germline CDR1 SNHLY, CDR2 FYNNEI. V dropped 3 bases and J dropped 4; count of bases not matched to a gene: 3. The full variable domain, its missing parts supplied by reference TRBV2 and TRBJ2-7, is EPEVTQTPSHQVTQMGQEVILRCVPISNHLYFYWYRQILGQKVEFLVSFYNNEISEKSEIFDDQFSVERPDGSNFTLKIRSTKLEDSAMYFCASSEVRGYEQYFGPGTRLTVT.

The CDR3 spells CSARVTSGAYEQYF. For the CDR3, the DNA is TGCAGTGCTAGGGTGACTAGCGGGGCCTACGAGCAGTACTTC. The V call is TRBV20-1, the J call TRBJ2-7, with TRBD2 matching 11 bases. This CDR3 has 14 amino acids. Germline assignment: CDR1 DFQATT and CDR2 SNEGSKA (reference sequence). J was trimmed by 2 bases and V by 3 bases; bases with no gene match: 3.

This clonotype showed up many times. The chain employs TRBV7-6 and TRBJ1-5; a possible D gene is TRBD1 (6 bases). Trimming took 5 bases from V and 6 from J, leaving 11 bases between them. Germline values: CDR1 SGHVS, CDR2 FNYEAQ. The CDR3 is made up of 13 amino acids. The CDR3 loop reads CASSGGAGQPQHF. In nucleotides, the CDR3 is TGTGCCAGCAGCGGGGGCGCCGGTCAGCCCCAGCATTTT.

This clonotype showed up just a few times. V gene TRBV5-1 combines with J gene TRBJ1-2; 9 bases map to TRBD1. The V and J ends lost 3 bases and 8 bases, in that order; junction bases with no gene match: 8. Germline loops: CDR1 SGHRS, CDR2 YFSETQ. The CDR3 contains 14 residues. Here the CDR3 reads CASSWRQGGGGYTF. The CDR3 region has the DNA TGCGCCAGCAGCTGGAGACAGGGGGGTGGCGGCTACACCTTC.

This clonotype was seen only a few times. The chain has TRBV20-1 and TRBJ2-6, with D tentatively TRBD1 (6 bases). Trimming shortened V by 6 bases and J by 9 bases, and 30 bases separated the two germline ends. Germline values: CDR1 DFQATT, CDR2 SNEGSKA (reference sequence). The CDR3 sequence is 18 residues long. CDR3: CSADTGHPNNLAGNVLTF. The CDR3 region has the DNA TGCAGTGCCGACACGGGACACCCAAATAATCTGGCAGGCAACGTCCTGACTTTC.

This chain connects TRBV5-1 to TRBJ2-5, with 9 bases identical to TRBD1. There are 15 residues in the CDR3. The trim removed 2 bases at V and 2 bases at J, leaving 4 bases unmatched. CDR1 is SGHRS, CDR2 YFSETQ, per germline. CDR3 coding DNA: TGCGCCAGCAGCTTTACGGACAGGGGACAAGAGACCCAGTACTTC. It specifies CASSFTDRGQETQYF.

The J gene is TRBJ2-7, the V gene TRBV20-1; perhaps TRBD1 as D (6 bases). V was cut by 0 bases and J by 4 bases, with 16 bases left in between. The germline gives CDR1 DFQATT, CDR2 SNEGSKA (reference sequence). CDR3 size: 15 residues. Written as DNA, the CDR3 is TGCAGTGCTAGAGATGATTTGCGAAGGGGGTACGAGCAGTACTTC. The encoded protein is CSARDDLRRGYEQYF.

This clonotype was detected only a few times. V gene TRBV7-9 combines with J gene TRBJ2-3; D not certain. Trimming took off 5 bases at V and 6 bases at J, with 9 bases between the two ends. The CDR3 is 12 amino acids. Germline V CDR1 and CDR2: SEHNR, FQNEAQ (reference sequence). In DNA, the CDR3 is TGTGCCAGCAGCCCACAGTCGGATACGCAGTATTTT. Residues: CASSPQSDTQYF. Supplemented by reference TRBV7-9 and TRBJ2-3, the full variable domain reads DTGVSQNPRHKITKRGQNVTFRCDPISEHNRLYWYRQTLGQGPEFLTYFQNEAQLEKSRLLSDRFSAERPKGSFSTLEIQRTEQGDSAMYLCASSPQSDTQYFGPGTRLTVL.